One sample yielded the 15 T cell receptor beta chains listed below, sequenced in a study of blood T cell repertoires in COVID-19. The data were produced by immunoSEQ multiplex PCR, yet TCRdb's version contains in-frame clones alone and is incomplete. The sample consists of some 290,000 clones, 70% to 90% of them appearing once. The source material was peripheral blood. The receptors here all came from a man in his fifties or sixties who had recovered from COVID-19.

This chain joins TRBV5-4 and TRBJ2-2; TRBD1 matches at 7 bases. V was clipped by 4 bases and J by 4 bases; unmatched bases: 7. This CDR3 has 15 amino acids. CDR1 and CDR2 from the germline V gene are SGHNT and YYREEE (reference sequence). CDR3 nucleotide sequence: TGTGCCAGCAGCCAGGGGGAGCTGGCCACCGGGGAGCTGTTTTTT. Translating gives CASSQGELATGELFF. Looking up the rest from reference TRBV5-4 and TRBJ2-2 gives the full variable domain: ETGVTQSPTHLIKTRGQQVTLRCSSQSGHNTVSWYQQALGQGPQFIFQYYREEENGRGNFPPRFSGLQFPNYSSELNVNALELDDSALYLCASSQGELATGELFFGEGSRLTVL.

This chain connects TRBV29-1 to TRBJ2-2; D perhaps matches TRBD2 (6 bases). The CDR3 runs to 12 residues. With 6 bases removed from V and 6 bases from J, the gap between germline ends came to 11 bases. The germline CDR1 and CDR2 sequences are SQVTM and ANQGSEA. CDR3 sequence (DNA): TGCAGCGTGCGGGACGTCCCCGGGGAGCTGTTTTTT. Its translation: CSVRDVPGELFF.

As for this clone: The same CDR3 also results from other DNA sequences found in this sample. The gene calls are TRBV10-2 and TRBJ2-1; 15 nucleotides line up with TRBD2. The J segment lost 7 bases and the V segment lost 6 bases, leaving 1 base of the junction unmatched. This CDR3 has 14 residues. CDR1 and CDR2 from the germline V gene are WSHSY and SAAADI. The CDR3 DNA is TGCGCCAGCAGGGGACTAGCGGGAGGTAATGAGCAGTTCTTC. As protein: CASRGLAGGNEQFF.

A remark on this clone: Within the sample, other DNA sequences also encode this same CDR3. The gene calls are TRBV18 and TRBJ2-5; TRBD1 matches at 7 bases. Trimming took 3 bases from V and 5 from J; bases not matched to a gene: 3. CDR3 length equals 13 residues. Per germline, CDR1 KGHSH and CDR2 LQKENI. CDR3 sequence: CASSPRQGETQYF. DNA for the CDR3: TGTGCCAGCTCACCTCGACAGGGCGAGACCCAGTACTTC.

V gene TRBV4-2 combines with J gene TRBJ2-6; a weak D match, TRBD2 (5 bases). With 0 bases removed from V and 0 bases from J, the gap between germline ends came to 24 bases. In germline, CDR1 is LGHNA, CDR2 YNFKEQ. The CDR3 is made up of 22 amino acids. Written as DNA, the CDR3 is TGTGCCAGCAGCCAAGAGTGGGCGGCGGGCTTGTCTGCCCTCTCTGGGGCCAACGTCCTGACTTTC. Its translation is CASSQEWAAGLSALSGANVLTF.

This chain uses TRBV25-1 with TRBJ2-1, with D possibly TRBD1 on 5 matching bases. With 1 base removed from V and 7 bases from J, the gap between germline ends came to 11 bases. The CDR3 sequence is 14 residues long. CDR1 and CDR2 (germline): MGHDK, SYGVNS. The CDR3 protein is CASSELQGWNEQFF. The CDR3 DNA is TGTGCCAGCAGTGAATTGCAGGGTTGGAATGAGCAGTTCTTC.

The chain employs TRBV7-8 and TRBJ1-4; 7 bases line up with TRBD1. V gave up 5 bases and J gave up 3 bases; unmatched junction bases: 12. Germline V gene sequence: CDR1 SGHVS, CDR2 FQNEAQ. This CDR3 is built from 17 residues. The CDR3 sequence: CASSPPTGLAANEKLFF. DNA of the CDR3: TGTGCCAGCAGCCCTCCGACAGGGCTTGCGGCTAATGAAAAACTGTTTTTT.

This clone was found once. The V and J genes are TRBV20-1 and TRBJ2-1, with D unresolved. Trimming cost V 3 bases and J 6 bases, with 6 bases left between them. The CDR3 consists of 11 residues. Germline CDR1 is DFQATT and CDR2 is SNEGSKA (reference sequence). The CDR3 loop is CSASFLNEQFF. Here the CDR3 DNA reads TGCAGTGCTAGCTTTCTCAATGAGCAGTTCTTC.

This clone was counted between two and nine times. The gene calls are TRBV28 and TRBJ2-7; 11 bases are a match to TRBD1. Germline loops: CDR1 MDHEN, CDR2 SYDVKM. The CDR3 loop spans 15 amino acids. Germline trimming cut 5 bases from V and 7 bases from J; bases unmatched to any gene: 10. CDR3 DNA sequence: TGTGCCAGCAGTCCCACCCCGGACAGGGGGCGAGAGCAGTACTTC. Residues: CASSPTPDRGREQYF.

V and J are TRBV4-1 and TRBJ2-5; 11 bases are a match to TRBD2. The V segment lost 4 bases and the J segment 1 base; nucleotides outside the gene matches: 2. Germline lookup yields CDR1 MGHRA and CDR2 YSYEKL. CDR3 length equals 15 residues. The CDR3 protein is CASSRLAGTQETQYF. The DNA for the CDR3 is TGCGCCAGCAGCCGACTAGCGGGAACCCAAGAGACCCAGTACTTC.

The chain recombines TRBV11-2 with TRBJ2-1; 9 positions match TRBD1. The germline V gene has CDR1 SGHAT and CDR2 FQNNGV. Losses at the gene ends were 2 bases for V and 8 bases for J; bases not matched to a gene: 7. This CDR3 has 15 residues. The CDR3 nucleotides read TGTGCCAGCAGCTTATTTGAGGGGACAGGGCATGAGCAGTTCTTC. Protein: CASSLFEGTGHEQFF. Combining the CDR3 with reference TRBV11-2 and TRBJ2-1 gives the whole variable domain EAGVAQSPRYKIIEKRQSVAFWCNPISGHATLYWYQQILGQGPKLLIQFQNNGVVDDSQLPKDRFSAERLKGVDSTLKIQPAKLEDSAVYLCASSLFEGTGHEQFFGPGTRLTVL.

This clone came up once. This sequence joins TRBV7-2 and TRBJ1-1, with 8 bases matching TRBD1. Germline CDR1 is SGHTA and CDR2 is FQGNSA. This CDR3 spans 15 amino acids. V was pared by 5 bases and J by 5 bases, with 10 bases of the junction left unmatched. CDR3 sequence reads: CASSAQTGVGTEAFF. The CDR3 bases are TGTGCCAGCAGCGCCCAGACAGGGGTAGGGACTGAAGCTTTCTTT.

The CDR3 loop reads CASSLSSGQGGSPLHF. The CDR3 region has the DNA TGTGCCAGCAGCTTATCGTCCGGCCAGGGAGGCTCACCCCTCCACTTT. The chain employs TRBV7-8 and TRBJ1-6, with a tentative D call TRBD1 (5 bases). The CDR3 extends over 16 amino acids. Germline V gene sequence: CDR1 SGHVS, CDR2 FQNEAQ. The V gene lost 2 bases and the J gene lost 10 bases, with 18 bases spanning the gap.

This clone was recorded once. The chain recombines TRBV7-8 with TRBJ1-6, with 7 bases identical to TRBD1. The CDR3 covers 15 residues. Germline CDR1 reads SGHVS; CDR2 reads FQNEAQ. Losses at the gene ends were 4 bases for V and 5 bases for J; bases not matched to a gene: 5. The CDR3 sequence is CASSYGTAHNSPLHF. The CDR3 DNA reads TGTGCCAGCAGCTACGGGACAGCACATAATTCACCCCTCCACTTT.

The chain has TRBV6-1 and TRBJ1-5; D is undetermined. Per germline, CDR1 MNHNS and CDR2 SASEGT. Trimming removed 3 bases at V and 3 bases at J, with 6 bases between. The CDR3 length is 13 residues. CDR3 sequence: CASSDGINQPQHF. As DNA, the CDR3 is TGTGCCAGCAGTGACGGTATCAATCAGCCCCAGCATTTT.